Below, one TCR beta chain is given with its context. Which antigen it targets is not known. No clone much larger than this one lies a single base away; base qualities are absent. Per the publication, the time point label means: tumor resected at nephrectomy. The treatment or condition label, read with the paper, signifies: treatment-naive control, cytoreductive nephrectomy. Control tumors were obtained from treatment-naive renal cell carcinoma patients in whom cytoreductive nephrectomy was performed without prior radiation. Every patient had renal cell carcinoma of clear cell pathology. Control tumors used for TCR sequencing came from a few females and approximately ten males, resected 2011 to 2014, with median age around 62 years (range roughly 35 to 82). The tumors were dissociated mechanically, digested with collagenase/hyaluronidase at 37 degrees C, processed in gentleMACS C tubes, and kept in liquid nitrogen. The QIAamp DNA Blood Mini Kit (Qiagen) was used to prepare genomic DNA for TCR sequencing. Samples were included in the analyses only if all quality control checks were passed.

The sample belongs to a study of radiation and T cells in renal cell carcinoma (dated by TCRdb to the early 2020s). Background for the entire study: In total, 50 to 60 samples underwent TCR beta sequencing: some 25 tumors plus 27 peripheral blood samples. Across all 53 samples, roughly 3,700,000 unique CDR3 nucleotide sequences encoding some 2.6 million unique CDR3 amino acid sequences were identified. The paper's findings and limits, for the study overall: Because only small tumor regions of roughly 1 g were available, intratumoral heterogeneity was not captured. Compared with control tumors, irradiated tumors had a greater number of dominant CDR3 motifs, and those motifs took up a bigger portion of the repertoire. Compared with controls, irradiated tumors had higher TCR clonality, as the top 100 clonotypes made up an average of approximately 54% of the repertoire, versus about 40% in nephrectomy-only tumors. With a single-armed trial design, the study had no way to address how radiation dose or scheduling affects the TCR repertoire.

Taken from cysteine to phenylalanine, the CDR3 has 14 residues. The retained sequence is limited to the CDR3, 42 bases, with the frame set at the first base. Per the germline V gene (reference sequence), SEHNR is the CDR1 and FQNEAQ is the CDR2. Trimming costs V 6 bases and J 5 bases, and their ends lie 16 bases apart. TCR beta libraries were generated from genomic DNA with the immunoSEQ kit, following the manufacturer's recommendations. Library preparation used a first multiplex PCR with proprietary primers, then a second PCR adding unique barcodes, with bead cleanups after each round. A positive control reaction and a negative control reaction, both provided in the kit, were run with every batch of samples. The final libraries underwent checking on an Agilent 4200 TapeStation D1000 ScreenTape, volumetric pooling, and quantification by qPCR. An Illumina NextSeq500 fitted with a MidOutput 150-cycle cartridge performed the sequencing, running 156 Read1 cycles and 15 Index1 cycles with the kit's custom primers. The pooled library was loaded at around 1 pM with 20% PhiX control spiked in. The published analysis was carried out like this. Vendor-processed data were analyzed in R, and a clonotype was defined as all T cells sharing the same CDR3 nucleotide sequence. For clone abundance analyses, frequencies were normalized to the 10,000 most abundant clones in each sample. Public T cell clones, averaging fewer than five per sample, were removed before analysis. The dominant motif analysis was done with ImmunoMap using the PAM10 matrix, a gap penalty of 30, and a homology threshold of 0.3, and motifs with a cumulative frequency of at least 0.01 were considered dominant. TCRdb took over this immuneACCESS table, retaining in-frame rearrangements with V and J assigned. Such tables are incomplete; in checked studies, under half of the missing clones stem from an unresolved V gene, and the remainder is unexplained. The DNA was the basis for D and trimming; V, J and clone size are from that table. The sample table shows about 24,000 clones, and roughly 64% are seen once. Together, the top ten hold about 20% of the sample.

The chain links TRBV7-9 with TRBJ1-1; a weak D assignment points to TRBD1 (6 bases agree). The TCR was taken from a man aged 35 to 55 with renal cell carcinoma. Here the sequenced sample was tumor tissue, taken from a patient whose treatment was nephrectomy without radiotherapy. In nucleotides, the sequence is TGTGCCAGCAGTCTGGAGGGGGGGCGAACTGAAGCTTTCTTT. Protein translation: CASSLEGGRTEAFF.